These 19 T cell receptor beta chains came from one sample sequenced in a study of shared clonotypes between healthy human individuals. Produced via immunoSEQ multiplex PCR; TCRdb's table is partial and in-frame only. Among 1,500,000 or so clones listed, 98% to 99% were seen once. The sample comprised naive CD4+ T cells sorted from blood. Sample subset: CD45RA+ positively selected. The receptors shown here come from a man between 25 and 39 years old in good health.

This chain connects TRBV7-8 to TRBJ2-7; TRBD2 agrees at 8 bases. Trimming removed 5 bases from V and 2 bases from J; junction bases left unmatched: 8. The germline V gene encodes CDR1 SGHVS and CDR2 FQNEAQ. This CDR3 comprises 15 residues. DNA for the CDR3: TGTGCCAGCAGCCCCCTAGCGGGTGCTCCCTACGAGCAGTACTTC. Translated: CASSPLAGAPYEQYF.

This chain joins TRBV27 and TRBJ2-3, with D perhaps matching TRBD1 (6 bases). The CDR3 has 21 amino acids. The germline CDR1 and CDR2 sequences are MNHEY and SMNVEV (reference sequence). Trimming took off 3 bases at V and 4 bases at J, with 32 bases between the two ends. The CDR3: CASSFGIHPSTGKFSSDTQYF. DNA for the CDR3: TGTGCCAGCAGTTTCGGTATCCACCCATCAACAGGGAAGTTTTCGTCAGATACGCAGTATTTT.

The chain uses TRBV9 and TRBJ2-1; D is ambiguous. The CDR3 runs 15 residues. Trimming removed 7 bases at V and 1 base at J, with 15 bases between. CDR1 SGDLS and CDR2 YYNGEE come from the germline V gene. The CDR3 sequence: CASGVPGASYNEQFF. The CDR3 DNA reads TGTGCCAGCGGGGTGCCTGGAGCTTCCTACAATGAGCAGTTCTTC.

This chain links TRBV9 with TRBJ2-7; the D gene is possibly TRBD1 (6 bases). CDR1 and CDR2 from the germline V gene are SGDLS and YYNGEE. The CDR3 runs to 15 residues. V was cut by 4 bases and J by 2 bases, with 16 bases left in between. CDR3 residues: CASSSHGQFAYEQYF. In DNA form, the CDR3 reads TGTGCCAGCAGCTCACACGGACAGTTTGCCTACGAGCAGTACTTC.

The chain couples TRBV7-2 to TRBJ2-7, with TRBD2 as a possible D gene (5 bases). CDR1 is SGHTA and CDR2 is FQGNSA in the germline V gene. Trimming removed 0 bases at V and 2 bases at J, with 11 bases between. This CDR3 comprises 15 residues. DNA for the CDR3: TGTGCCAGCAGCTTAGCAGCGGCCACAACCTACGAGCAGTACTTC. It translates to CASSLAAATTYEQYF.

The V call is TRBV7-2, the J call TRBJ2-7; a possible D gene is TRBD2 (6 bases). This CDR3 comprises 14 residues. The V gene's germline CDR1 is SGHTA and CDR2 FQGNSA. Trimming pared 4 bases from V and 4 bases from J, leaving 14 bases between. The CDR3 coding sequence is TGTGCCAGCAGCTCGCGACTAGATATTTACGAGCAGTACTTC. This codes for CASSSRLDIYEQYF. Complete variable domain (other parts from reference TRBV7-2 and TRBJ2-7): GAGVSQSPSNKVTEKGKDVELRCDPISGHTALYWYRQSLGQGLEFLIYFQGNSAPDKSGLPSDRFSAERTGGSVSTLTIQRTQQEDSAVYLCASSSRLDIYEQYFGPGTRLTVT.

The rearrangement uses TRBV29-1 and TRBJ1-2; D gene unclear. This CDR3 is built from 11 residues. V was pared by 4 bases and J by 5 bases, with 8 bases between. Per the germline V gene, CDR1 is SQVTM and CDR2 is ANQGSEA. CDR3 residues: CSVVPLYGYTF. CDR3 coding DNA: TGCAGCGTTGTTCCCTTGTATGGCTACACCTTC.

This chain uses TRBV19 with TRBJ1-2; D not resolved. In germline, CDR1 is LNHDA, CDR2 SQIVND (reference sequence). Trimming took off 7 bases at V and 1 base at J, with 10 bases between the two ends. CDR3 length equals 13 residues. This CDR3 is CASNPIRNYGYTF. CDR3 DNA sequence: TGTGCCAGTAACCCCATCCGTAACTATGGCTACACCTTC.

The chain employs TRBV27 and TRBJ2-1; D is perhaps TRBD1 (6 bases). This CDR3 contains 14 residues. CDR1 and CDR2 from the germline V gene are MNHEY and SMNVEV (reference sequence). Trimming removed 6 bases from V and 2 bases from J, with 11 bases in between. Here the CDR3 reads CASRPQGPYNEQFF. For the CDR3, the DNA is TGTGCCAGCAGACCTCAGGGGCCCTACAATGAGCAGTTCTTC.

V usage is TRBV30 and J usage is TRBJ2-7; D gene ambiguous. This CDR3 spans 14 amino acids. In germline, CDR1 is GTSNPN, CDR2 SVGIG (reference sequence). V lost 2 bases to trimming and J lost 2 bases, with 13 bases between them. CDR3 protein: CAWSSLRRTYEQYF. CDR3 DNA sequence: TGTGCCTGGAGTTCTCTTCGTAGGACCTACGAGCAGTACTTC.

Here the CDR3 DNA reads TGTGCCAGTAGTAGTTCCTTAGCCAAAAACATTCAGTACTTC. Residues: CASSSSLAKNIQYF. The V call is TRBV19, the J call TRBJ2-4; D not resolved. Trimming stripped 4 bases from V and 0 bases from J, with 7 bases between. Germline V gene sequence: CDR1 LNHDA, CDR2 SQIVND (reference sequence). The CDR3 extends over 14 amino acids.

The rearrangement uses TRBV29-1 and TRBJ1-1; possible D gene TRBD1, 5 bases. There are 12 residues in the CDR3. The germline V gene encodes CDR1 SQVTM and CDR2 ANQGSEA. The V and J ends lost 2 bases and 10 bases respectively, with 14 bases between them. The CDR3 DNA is TGCAGCGTTGAAAGAGGGCTGGGACGAGCTTTCTTT. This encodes CSVERGLGRAFF.

CDR3 bases: TGTGCCAGCAGTGAATCTTTGCCGGGAAATGGCTACACCTTC. Translating it yields CASSESLPGNGYTF. The V and J genes are TRBV25-1 and TRBJ1-2, with D unresolved. Germline assignment: CDR1 MGHDK and CDR2 SYGVNS. V was clipped by 1 base and J by 6 bases, with 12 bases between them. This CDR3 spans 14 amino acids.

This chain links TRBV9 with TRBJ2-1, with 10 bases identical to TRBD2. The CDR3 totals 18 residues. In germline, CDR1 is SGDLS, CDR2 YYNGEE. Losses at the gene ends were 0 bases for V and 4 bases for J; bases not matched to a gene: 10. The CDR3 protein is CASSVGASGSSWYNEQFF. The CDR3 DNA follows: TGTGCCAGCAGCGTAGGGGCTAGCGGGAGCTCGTGGTACAATGAGCAGTTCTTC.

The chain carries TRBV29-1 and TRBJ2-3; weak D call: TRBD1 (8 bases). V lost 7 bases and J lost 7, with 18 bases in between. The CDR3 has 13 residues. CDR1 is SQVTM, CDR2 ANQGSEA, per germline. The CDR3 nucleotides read TGCAGCGGGGGGGGACAGGCGCCCAATACGCAGTATTTT. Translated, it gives CSGGGQAPNTQYF.

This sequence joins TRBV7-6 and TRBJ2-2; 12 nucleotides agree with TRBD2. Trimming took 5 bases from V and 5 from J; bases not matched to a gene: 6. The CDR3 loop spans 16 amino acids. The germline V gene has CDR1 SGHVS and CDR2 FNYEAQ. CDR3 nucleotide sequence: TGTGCCAGCAGCGCTCTAGCGGGAGGGGGAACCGGGGAGCTGTTTTTT. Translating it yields CASSALAGGGTGELFF.

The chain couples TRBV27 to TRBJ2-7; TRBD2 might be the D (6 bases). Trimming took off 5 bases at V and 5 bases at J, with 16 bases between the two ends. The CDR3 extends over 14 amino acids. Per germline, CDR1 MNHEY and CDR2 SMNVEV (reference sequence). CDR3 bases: TGTGCCAGCAGTCCAGGGAGGCTATTCCACGAGCAGTACTTC. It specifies CASSPGRLFHEQYF.

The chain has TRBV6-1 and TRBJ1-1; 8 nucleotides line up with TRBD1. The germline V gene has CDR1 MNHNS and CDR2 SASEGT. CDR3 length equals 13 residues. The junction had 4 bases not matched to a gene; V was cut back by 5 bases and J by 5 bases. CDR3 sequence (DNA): TGTGCCAGCAGTCTGGACAGGGCGACTGAAGCTTTCTTT. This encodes CASSLDRATEAFF.

The CDR3 loop reads CASSPGTLTNYGYTF. The CDR3 DNA reads as TGTGCCAGCAGTCCAGGGACACTTACTAACTATGGCTACACCTTC. The chain is built from TRBV28 and TRBJ1-2; the D gene is possibly TRBD1 (6 bases). Trimming took 5 bases from V and 0 from J, leaving 13 bases between them. This CDR3 is 15 amino acids long. In germline, CDR1 is MDHEN, CDR2 SYDVKM.